This TCR beta chain was identified in a study of blood T cell repertoires in COVID-19. Study overall: The United States, Italy and Spain were the sources of the acute and convalescent COVID-19 samples. T cells, B-cell-depleted T cells, or PBMCs provided the cDNA or gDNA that served as material.

Per the original data handling: From reference gene primer amplification, estimates of nucleated cell counts were derived. Assay: immunoSEQ multiplex PCR; the TCRdb copy retains only in-frame clones and omits some. For V, J and clone size, that table is used; D and trimming come from the DNA. The sample has around 130,000 clones, 60% to 85% seen once; the top ten hold around a sixth. CDR1 SGHRS and CDR2 YFSETQ come from the germline V gene. The CDR3 has 16 amino acids. Unmatched junction bases numbered 5, after V lost 4 bases and J lost 1 base. The rearrangement links TRBV5-1 to TRBJ2-1; 10 bases map to TRBD2. This TCR was sampled from a man aged 50 or older with acute or convalescent COVID-19. Source material: peripheral blood. DNA for the CDR3: TGCGCCAGCAGCCTAAGCGGGGGGGCTTCCTACAATGAGCAGTTCTTC. Protein: CASSLSGGASYNEQFF.